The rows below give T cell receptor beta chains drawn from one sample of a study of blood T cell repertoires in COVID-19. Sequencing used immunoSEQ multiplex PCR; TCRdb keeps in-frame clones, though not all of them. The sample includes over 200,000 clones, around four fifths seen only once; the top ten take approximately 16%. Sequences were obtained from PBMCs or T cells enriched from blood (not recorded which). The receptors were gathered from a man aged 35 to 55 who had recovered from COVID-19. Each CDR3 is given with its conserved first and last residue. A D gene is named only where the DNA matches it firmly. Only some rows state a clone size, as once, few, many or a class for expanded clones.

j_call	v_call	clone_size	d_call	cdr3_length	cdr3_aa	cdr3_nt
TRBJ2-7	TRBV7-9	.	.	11	CASSLANEQYF	TGTGCCAGCAGCTTAGCTAACGAGCAGTACTTC
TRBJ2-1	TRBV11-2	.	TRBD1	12	CASTPKTGRLFF	TGTGCCAGCACCCCAAAGACAGGGCGTCTCTTCTTC
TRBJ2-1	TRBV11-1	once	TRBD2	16	CASSSRLAGTYNEQFF	TGTGCCAGCAGCTCCAGACTAGCGGGGACTTACAATGAGCAGTTCTTC
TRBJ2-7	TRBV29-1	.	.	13	CSVLIGSAREQYF	TGCAGCGTTCTTATCGGGTCGGCTCGCGAGCAGTACTTC
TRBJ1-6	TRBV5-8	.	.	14	CASISSSYNSPLHF	TGTGCCAGCATTTCGAGCTCCTATAATTCACCCCTCCACTTT
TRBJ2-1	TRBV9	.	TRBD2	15	CASSVGGGRSNEQFF	TGTGCCAGCAGCGTAGGCGGCGGGAGGTCCAATGAGCAGTTCTTC
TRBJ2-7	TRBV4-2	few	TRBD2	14	CASSRSGTPYEQYF	TGTGCCAGCAGCCGTAGCGGGACCCCCTACGAGCAGTACTTC
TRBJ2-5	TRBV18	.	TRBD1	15	CASSPNQGVAETQYF	TGTGCCAGCTCACCAAATCAGGGGGTGGCGGAGACCCAGTACTTC
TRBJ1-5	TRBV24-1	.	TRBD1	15	CATSDRGTGGQPQHF	TGTGCCACCAGTGACCGGGGGACAGGCGGTCAGCCCCAGCATTTT
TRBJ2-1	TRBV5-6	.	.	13	CASSYRPNNEQFF	TGTGCCAGCAGCTACAGGCCCAACAATGAGCAGTTCTTC
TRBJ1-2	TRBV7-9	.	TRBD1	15	CASSPLTGYIAGYTF	TGTGCCAGCAGCCCCCTGACAGGGTACATCGCTGGCTACACCTTC
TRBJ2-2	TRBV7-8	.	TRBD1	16	CASSGQQGANTGELFF	TGTGCCAGCAGCGGACAACAGGGGGCGAACACCGGGGAGCTGTTTTTT
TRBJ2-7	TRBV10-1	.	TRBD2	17	CASSRSGGTRHSYEQYF	TGCGCCAGCAGTCGTAGCGGGGGAACCCGCCATTCCTACGAGCAGTACTTC